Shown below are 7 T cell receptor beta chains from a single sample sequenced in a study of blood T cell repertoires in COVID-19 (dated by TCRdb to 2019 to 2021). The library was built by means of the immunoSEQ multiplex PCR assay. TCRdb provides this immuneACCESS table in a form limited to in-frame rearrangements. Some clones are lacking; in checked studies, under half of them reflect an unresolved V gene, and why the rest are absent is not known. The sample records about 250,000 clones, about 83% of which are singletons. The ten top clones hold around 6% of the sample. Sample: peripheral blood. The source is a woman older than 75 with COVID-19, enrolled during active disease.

CDR3 residues: CASSLVGQPYGYTF. The CDR3 DNA reads as TGTGCCAGCAGCTTAGTAGGACAGCCCTATGGCTACACCTTC. This chain joins TRBV7-2 and TRBJ1-2; TRBD1 might be the D (6 bases). The CDR3 has 14 residues. The ends were cut back, 1 base at V and 4 bases at J, with 10 bases in the middle. Germline V gene lookup returns CDR1 SGHTA and CDR2 FQGNSA.

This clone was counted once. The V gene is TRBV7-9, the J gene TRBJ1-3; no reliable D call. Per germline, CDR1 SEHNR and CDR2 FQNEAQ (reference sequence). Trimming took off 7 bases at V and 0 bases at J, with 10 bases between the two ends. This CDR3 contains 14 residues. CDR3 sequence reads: CASTRGFSGNTIYF. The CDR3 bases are TGTGCCAGCACCCGAGGTTTCTCTGGAAACACCATATATTTT.

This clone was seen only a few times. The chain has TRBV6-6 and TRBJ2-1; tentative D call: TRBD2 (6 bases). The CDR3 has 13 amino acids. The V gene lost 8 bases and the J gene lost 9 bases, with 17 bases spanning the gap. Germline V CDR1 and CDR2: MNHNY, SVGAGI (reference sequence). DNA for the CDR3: TGTGCCAGCGTCCCGGAGGGAAGTGGTGAGCAGTTCTTC. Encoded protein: CASVPEGSGEQFF.

As DNA, the CDR3 is TGTGCCAGCAGCCGGACAGGGGGCCTAACCGGGGAGCTGTTTTTT. Protein sequence: CASSRTGGLTGELFF. J is TRBJ2-2 and V is TRBV9, with 11 bases lining up with TRBD1. There are 15 residues in the CDR3. Germline V lookup: CDR1 SGDLS, CDR2 YYNGEE. Losses at the gene ends were 4 bases for V and 5 bases for J; bases not matched to a gene: 4. Together with reference TRBV9 and TRBJ2-2, the CDR3 gives the full variable domain: DSGVTQTPKHLITATGQRVTLRCSPRSGDLSVYWYQQSLDQGLQFLIQYYNGEERAKGNILERFSAQQFPDLHSELNLSSLELGDSALYFCASSRTGGLTGELFFGEGSRLTVL.

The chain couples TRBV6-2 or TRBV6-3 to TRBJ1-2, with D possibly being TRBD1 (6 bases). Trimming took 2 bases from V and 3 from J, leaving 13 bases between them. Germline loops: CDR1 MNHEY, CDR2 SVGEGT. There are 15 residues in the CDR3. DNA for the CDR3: TGTGCCAGCAGTTACACAGGGAATGGGGACTATGGCTACACCTTC. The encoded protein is CASSYTGNGDYGYTF.

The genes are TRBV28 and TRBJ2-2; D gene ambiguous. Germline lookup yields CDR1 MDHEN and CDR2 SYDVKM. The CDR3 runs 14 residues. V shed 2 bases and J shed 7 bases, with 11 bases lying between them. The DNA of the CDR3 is TGTGCCAGCAGTTTAGCAGTTCCTGGCGGGGAGCTGTTTTTT. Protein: CASSLAVPGGELFF.

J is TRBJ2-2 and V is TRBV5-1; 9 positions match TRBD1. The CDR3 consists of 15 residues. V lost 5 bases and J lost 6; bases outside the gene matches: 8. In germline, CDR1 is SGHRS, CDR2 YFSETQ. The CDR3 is CASSSGTGLPGELFF. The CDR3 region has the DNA TGCGCCAGCAGTTCCGGGACAGGGCTTCCCGGGGAGCTGTTTTTT.